The 7 T cell receptor beta chains listed next were all sequenced from one sample in a study of Ad26.COV2.S vaccination and SARS-CoV-2 variants (dated by TCRdb to the early 2020s). The treatment or condition label corresponds to: about 20 received Ad26.COV2.S at low or high dose, single or two shots; about 5 received placebo; per-sample allocation not given. For vaccine and placebo recipients, the sequenced repertoires came from samples collected on day 63 after the first injection. The receptor library was made with the immunoSEQ multiplex PCR assay. TCRdb retrieved this table from immuneACCESS and kept in-frame rearrangements only. Not all clones are present; in checked studies, unresolved V genes account for under half, and no reason is known for the remainder. Here the sample has roughly 320,000 clones; over 80% occur a single time. The top ten constitute roughly 2% of the sample. The source was peripheral blood, collected in a trial of Ad26.COV2.S vaccine versus placebo. These receptors originate from a person between 18 and 59 years old who received the Ad26.COV2.S COVID-19 vaccine or a placebo.

The chain joins TRBV30 to TRBJ1-2, with D uncertain. The CDR3 consists of 14 residues. The V end lost 0 bases, the J end lost 4 bases, and 12 bases lay between the germline ends. Germline V gives CDR1 GTSNPN, CDR2 SVGIG (reference sequence). CDR3 protein: CAWSVVFGSYGYTF. The CDR3, as DNA: TGTGCCTGGAGTGTAGTCTTCGGATCCTATGGCTACACCTTC. Supplemented by reference TRBV30 and TRBJ1-2, the full variable domain reads SQTIHQWPATLVQPVGSPLSLECTVEGTSNPNLYWYRQAAGRGLQLLFYSVGIGQISSEVPQNLSASRPQDRQFILSSKKLLLSDSGFYLCAWSVVFGSYGYTFGSGTRLTVV.

This rearrangement joins TRBV2 to TRBJ1-2; D gene uncertain. This CDR3 region has 13 residues. The germline CDR1 and CDR2 sequences are SNHLY and FYNNEI. The germline V and J ends were trimmed by 8 bases and 4 bases, with 14 bases remaining between them. CDR3 loop: CASWRGIGYGYTF. In DNA form, the CDR3 reads TGTGCCAGCTGGAGAGGAATTGGCTATGGCTACACCTTC. Supplemented by reference TRBV2 and TRBJ1-2, the full variable domain reads EPEVTQTPSHQVTQMGQEVILRCVPISNHLYFYWYRQILGQKVEFLVSFYNNEISEKSEIFDDQFSVERPDGSNFTLKIRSTKLEDSAMYFCASWRGIGYGYTFGSGTRLTVV.

The chain joins TRBV5-1 to TRBJ2-1, with 10 bases that match TRBD1. The CDR3 has 16 amino acids. The germline V gene encodes CDR1 SGHRS and CDR2 YFSETQ. V lost 6 bases and J lost 7; bases outside the gene matches: 13. CDR3 bases: TGCGCCAGCAAGCGGACAGGGGGGAATGCGGGGAATGAGCAGTTCTTC. This sequence encodes CASKRTGGNAGNEQFF.

This clone came up once. This same CDR3 is encoded by further DNA sequences in the sample. The chain uses TRBV18 and TRBJ1-2; 7 positions match TRBD1. Germline V gene sequence: CDR1 KGHSH, CDR2 LQKENI. The CDR3 has 13 amino acids. The V and J ends lost 2 bases and 5 bases, in that order; junction bases with no gene match: 2. The CDR3 region has the DNA TGTGCCAGCTCACCAGACAGGGTTTATGGCTACACCTTC. Protein: CASSPDRVYGYTF.

J is TRBJ1-4 and V is TRBV2, with a possible D match to TRBD1 (5 bases). The CDR3 has 14 amino acids. Germline lookup yields CDR1 SNHLY and CDR2 FYNNEI. V was cut by 6 bases and J by 8 bases, with 16 bases left in between. The CDR3 sequence: CASSRTGAGEKLFF. The CDR3 bases are TGTGCCAGCAGCAGGACCGGGGCAGGCGAAAAACTGTTTTTT.

This clone was observed once. The chain has TRBV7-8 and TRBJ1-2; 7 nucleotides agree with TRBD1. Germline V CDR1 and CDR2: SGHVS, FQNEAQ. J lost 5 bases, V lost 5 bases, and 17 bases had no gene match. The CDR3 is made up of 17 amino acids. The DNA for the CDR3 is TGTGCCAGCAGCCCGCCGGCCGGACAGGTCACGCGATATGGCTACACCTTC. Residues: CASSPPAGQVTRYGYTF.

The chain recombines TRBV19 with TRBJ1-5; unclear D gene. The CDR3 spans 13 residues. With 8 bases removed from V and 3 bases from J, the gap between germline ends came to 11 bases. Germline V gives CDR1 LNHDA, CDR2 SQIVND (reference sequence). The CDR3 coding sequence is TGTGCCAGTGGCCCCTTACTCAATCAGCCCCAGCATTTT. Its translation: CASGPLLNQPQHF.